This TCR beta chain was profiled in a study of cytomegalovirus exposure and HLA in healthy donors. General study results and limits: Earlier findings revealed that most TCR beta V segments proved productive either about 87% or about 30% of the time. Per a later analysis, about 17,000 TCR beta sequences showed association with HLA alleles at 0.05 false discovery rate.

The primer mix had 60 Vbeta and 13 Jbeta primers. The assay was immunoSEQ multiplex PCR, and TCRdb's table has in-frame clones only and misses some. The sample totals 200,000 to 250,000 clones. For this clone: Its antigen remains unidentified.

There are 14 residues in the CDR3. Per germline, CDR1 SNHLY and CDR2 FYNNEI. V was clipped by 3 bases and J by 9 bases; unmatched bases: 4. Material for sequencing was PBMCs. The V and J genes are TRBV2 and TRBJ1-5, with 11 bases fitting TRBD1. The clonotype comes from a woman aged 25 to 39 in good health and CMV-seropositive. The CDR3 spells CASSEGQGGMPQHF. The CDR3 coding sequence is TGTGCCAGCAGTGAGGGACAGGGGGGAATGCCCCAGCATTTT.